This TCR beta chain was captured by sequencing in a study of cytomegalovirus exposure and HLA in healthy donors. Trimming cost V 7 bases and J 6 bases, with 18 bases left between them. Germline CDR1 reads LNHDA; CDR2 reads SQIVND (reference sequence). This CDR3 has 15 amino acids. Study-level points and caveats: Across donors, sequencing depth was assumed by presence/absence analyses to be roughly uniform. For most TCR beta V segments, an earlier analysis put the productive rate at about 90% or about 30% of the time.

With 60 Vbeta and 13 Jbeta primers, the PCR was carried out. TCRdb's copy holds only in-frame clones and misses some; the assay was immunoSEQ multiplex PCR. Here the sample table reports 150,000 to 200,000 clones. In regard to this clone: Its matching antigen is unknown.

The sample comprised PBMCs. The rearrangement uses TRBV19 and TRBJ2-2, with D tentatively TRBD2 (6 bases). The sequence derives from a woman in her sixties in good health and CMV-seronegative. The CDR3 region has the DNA TGTGCCAGTACGTTCGGCGGGGACCCCCCCGGGGAGCTGTTTTTT. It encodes CASTFGGDPPGELFF.